Below are 21 T cell receptor beta chains sequenced from a single sample in a study of CD4 T cells in relation to SARS-CoV-2 and coronaviruses. Method: immunoSEQ multiplex PCR; TCRdb's copy keeps in-frame clones and lacks some. There are around 69,000 clones in the sample; around 93% occur only once, and roughly 0.14% lies in the top ten. Unexposed donor CD4+ T cells date from about 2010-2019, before the COVID-19 pandemic. Sequencing input: naive CD4+ T cells from PBMCs. The subset was: naive CD4+ T cells isolated by negative enrichment. All receptors derive from a human donor in good health.

The rearrangement links TRBV6-2 or TRBV6-3 to TRBJ2-1, with 7 bases that match TRBD2. With V trimmed by 5 bases and J by 7 bases, 14 bases remained unmatched. From germline, CDR1 is MNHEY and CDR2 SVGEGT. There are 16 residues in the CDR3. The chain's CDR3 is CASSAAAQLATNEQFF. Here the CDR3 DNA reads TGTGCCAGCAGTGCCGCGGCCCAACTAGCGACGAATGAGCAGTTCTTC.

V is TRBV6-1 and J is TRBJ2-7; D unclear. CDR1 is MNHNS, CDR2 SASEGT, per germline. The CDR3 loop spans 14 amino acids. V lost 2 bases and J 4 bases, leaving 12 bases between the germline ends. The CDR3 DNA follows: TGTGCCAGCAGTGAAATAGGACGGGTTTACGAGCAGTACTTC. It yields the protein CASSEIGRVYEQYF.

The chain joins TRBV28 to TRBJ1-2; a weak D match, TRBD1 (5 bases). The V end was cut by 2 bases, the J end by 2 bases, with 12 bases between. The CDR3 is made up of 15 amino acids. Per germline, CDR1 MDHEN and CDR2 SYDVKM. CDR3 nucleotide sequence: TGTGCCAGCAGTTTAGGATCTGGGACGAACTATGGCTACACCTTC. Its translation: CASSLGSGTNYGYTF.

The V gene is TRBV6-6, the J gene TRBJ1-5; perhaps TRBD1 as D (5 bases). Germline V lookup: CDR1 MNHNY, CDR2 SVGAGI (reference sequence). Trimming took off 5 bases at V and 7 bases at J, with 18 bases between the two ends. The CDR3 is made up of 15 amino acids. CDR3 in DNA: TGTGCCAGCAGTACCCCAGGGAAGGTAGGGCAGCCCCAGCATTTT. It yields the protein CASSTPGKVGQPQHF.

The chain has TRBV28 and TRBJ1-5, with D unclear. Trimming left V 8 bases short and J 7 bases short, with 12 bases between. Per the germline V gene, CDR1 is MDHEN and CDR2 is SYDVKM. The CDR3 totals 12 residues. In nucleotides, the CDR3 is TGTGCCAGCTCGGGAGGGTTCCAGCCCCAGCATTTT. It yields the protein CASSGGFQPQHF.

J is TRBJ2-5 and V is TRBV5-1, with D tentatively TRBD2 (5 bases). The germline V gene encodes CDR1 SGHRS and CDR2 YFSETQ. Trimming removed 4 bases from V and 5 bases from J, with 21 bases in between. The CDR3 consists of 16 residues. The CDR3 reads CASSQDGRPSGETQYF. The CDR3 region has the DNA TGCGCCAGCAGCCAAGACGGCCGACCCTCGGGGGAGACCCAGTACTTC.

The chain carries TRBV7-9 and TRBJ1-1; D is unresolved. From germline, CDR1 is SEHNR and CDR2 FQNEAQ (reference sequence). This CDR3 is built from 14 residues. Deletions cut 8 bases from V and 2 bases from J, with 15 bases between. CDR3 loop: CASVNRELNTEAFF. CDR3 coding DNA: TGTGCCAGCGTGAACAGAGAGCTAAACACTGAAGCTTTCTTT.

The CDR3 here is CASSQGSGVDTGELFF. DNA of the CDR3: TGTGCCAGCAGCCAAGGTTCAGGGGTCGACACCGGGGAGCTGTTTTTT. This chain joins TRBV4-2 and TRBJ2-2; TRBD1 is a possible D gene (6 bases). The CDR3 length is 16 residues. In germline, CDR1 is LGHNA, CDR2 YNFKEQ. Trimming took off 1 base at V and 3 bases at J, with 12 bases between the two ends.

The chain joins TRBV10-3 to TRBJ2-4, with D possibly matching TRBD2 (6 bases). The V and J ends lost 0 bases and 8 bases respectively, with 8 bases between them. Germline V gene lookup returns CDR1 ENHRY and CDR2 SYGVKD. The CDR3 contains 13 residues. CDR3 residues: CAISESEGYIQYF. Written as DNA, the CDR3 is TGTGCCATCAGTGAGTCGGAGGGTTACATTCAGTACTTC.

This clone was counted once. The rearrangement joins TRBV6-1 to TRBJ1-1; TRBD1 aligns across 7 bases. V shed 1 base, J shed 1 base, and the junction held 0 bases outside the gene matches. Per germline, CDR1 MNHNS and CDR2 SASEGT. The CDR3 length is 14 residues. CDR3 coding DNA: TGTGCCAGCAGTGAAGGGACAGGGAACACTGAAGCTTTCTTT. This sequence encodes CASSEGTGNTEAFF.

The rearrangement links TRBV10-3 to TRBJ2-3; 8 positions agree with TRBD1. Germline values: CDR1 ENHRY, CDR2 SYGVKD. The ends lost 0 bases at V and 4 bases at J; junction bases unmatched: 3. CDR3 length equals 15 residues. The DNA of the CDR3 is TGTGCCATCAGTGAGTCGGACAGGGCTGCAGATACGCAGTATTTT. It translates to CAISESDRAADTQYF.

This clone has only a few counts. In DNA, the CDR3 is TGCGCCAGCAGCTTGTATAACAGACACTCCTACAATGAGCAGTTCTTC. This sequence encodes CASSLYNRHSYNEQFF. The chain employs TRBV5-1 and TRBJ2-1, with D unclear. Germline assignment: CDR1 SGHRS and CDR2 YFSETQ. CDR3 length equals 16 residues. With 1 base removed from V and 0 bases from J, the gap between germline ends came to 11 bases.

This chain joins TRBV5-1 and TRBJ2-5; TRBD1 might be the D (6 bases). CDR1 is SGHRS and CDR2 is YFSETQ in the germline V gene. This CDR3 spans 15 amino acids. V dropped 3 bases and J dropped 5 bases, with 17 bases sitting between them. DNA for the CDR3: TGCGCCAGCAGCTCAACAGGGACCTTCCGGGAGACCCAGTACTTC. Protein product: CASSSTGTFRETQYF.

V and J are TRBV28 and TRBJ2-3; TRBD2 agrees at 8 bases. V shed 4 bases, J shed 1 base, and the junction held 13 bases outside the gene matches. CDR1 and CDR2 (germline): MDHEN, SYDVKM. CDR3 size: 18 residues. CDR3 DNA sequence: TGTGCCAGCAGTTACCCCCTGAGGATAGCGGGGCGCACAGATACGCAGTATTTT. It specifies CASSYPLRIAGRTDTQYF. Full variable domain (remainder filled in from reference TRBV28 and TRBJ2-3): DVKVTQSSRYLVKRTGEKVFLECVQDMDHENMFWYRQDPGLGLRLIYFSYDVKMKEKGDIPEGYSVSREKKERFSLILESASTNQTSMYLCASSYPLRIAGRTDTQYFGPGTRLTVL.

The chain joins TRBV20-1 to TRBJ1-1; no clear D gene. Trimming removed 3 bases from V and 3 bases from J, with 8 bases in between. CDR3 size: 12 residues. Germline CDR1 DFQATT, CDR2 SNEGSKA (reference sequence). For the CDR3, the DNA is TGCAGTGCTAGTAGTAGCTACACTGAAGCTTTCTTT. It is translated as CSASSSYTEAFF.

This clone has only one observation. CDR3 amino acids: CASSGDSQNSPLHF. The CDR3 region has the DNA TGTGCCAGCAGTGGGGACAGCCAAAATTCACCCCTCCACTTT. The chain recombines TRBV2 with TRBJ1-6, with 7 positions matching TRBD1. The CDR3 has 14 residues. Germline assignment: CDR1 SNHLY and CDR2 FYNNEI. Germline trimming cut 4 bases from V and 7 bases from J; bases unmatched to any gene: 4.

The chain uses TRBV21-1 and TRBJ2-7; TRBD2, the table's D call, lacks a check against the DNA. TRBV21-1 constitutes a pseudogene. The CDR3 is 13 residues long. The CDR3: CASSPPGIHEQYF. The CDR3 bases are TGTGCCAGCAGCCCCCCCGGGATCCACGAGCAGTACTTC.

The CDR3 nucleotides are TGTGCCAGCAGGAGCAGGGCGGGGAACTACGAGCAGTACTTC. Translating gives CASRSRAGNYEQYF. V is TRBV28 and J is TRBJ2-7; D may be TRBD2 (6 bases). Trimming stripped 6 bases from V and 3 bases from J, with 15 bases between. Per the germline V gene, CDR1 is MDHEN and CDR2 is SYDVKM. This CDR3 spans 14 amino acids. The full variable domain, completed using reference TRBV28 and TRBJ2-7, is DVKVTQSSRYLVKRTGEKVFLECVQDMDHENMFWYRQDPGLGLRLIYFSYDVKMKEKGDIPEGYSVSREKKERFSLILESASTNQTSMYLCASRSRAGNYEQYFGPGTRLTVT.

The CDR3 loop is CASSLGPSGRAKETQYF. The CDR3 bases are TGTGCCAGCAGCTTGGGGCCTAGCGGGAGGGCCAAAGAGACCCAGTACTTC. The chain uses TRBV5-4 and TRBJ2-5, with 12 bases fitting TRBD2. Germline trimming cut 0 bases from V and 3 bases from J; bases unmatched to any gene: 6. Germline V gives CDR1 SGHNT, CDR2 YYREEE (reference sequence). The CDR3 contains 17 residues.

This clone has just one count. CDR3 DNA: TGTGCCAGCAGGTCAGGGGGCGGTAATGAAAAACTGTTTTTT. Translation gives CASRSGGGNEKLFF. The chain links TRBV28 to TRBJ1-4; 8 nucleotides match TRBD1. V shed 6 bases, J shed 4 bases, and the junction held 4 bases outside the gene matches. Germline V gene data show CDR1 as MDHEN and CDR2 as SYDVKM. The CDR3 totals 14 residues. Based on the CDR3 plus reference TRBV28 and TRBJ1-4, the full variable domain is DVKVTQSSRYLVKRTGEKVFLECVQDMDHENMFWYRQDPGLGLRLIYFSYDVKMKEKGDIPEGYSVSREKKERFSLILESASTNQTSMYLCASRSGGGNEKLFFGSGTQLSVL.

Only one count was recorded for this clone. The chain carries TRBV18 and TRBJ2-7; D call uncertain. Germline V gene data show CDR1 as KGHSH and CDR2 as LQKENI. This CDR3 region has 13 residues. Trimming stripped 1 base from V and 1 base from J, with 5 bases between. The CDR3 coding sequence is TGTGCCAGCTCACCACTGGAGTCCTACGAGCAGTACTTC. The encoded protein is CASSPLESYEQYF.